This TCR beta chain is drawn from a study of cytomegalovirus exposure and HLA in healthy donors. Study-wide results and caveats: Follow-up analysis found HLA locus-dependent TCR association rates, highest for DRB1 and lowest for HLA-C.

Details on this clone: The antigen is unknown.

The CDR3 is 15 residues long. Trimming cost V 5 bases and J 7 bases, with 20 bases left between them. Germline V CDR1 and CDR2: SGHAT, FQNNGV. This PCR relied on a set of 60 Vbeta primers and 13 Jbeta primers. Assay: immunoSEQ multiplex PCR; the TCRdb copy retains only in-frame clones and omits some. In all, the sample yields about 110,000 clones. At sampling all donors were nominally healthy, likely with unrecorded immune exposures. The V gene is TRBV11-2, the J gene TRBJ1-1; D is perhaps TRBD1 (5 bases). This clonotype was obtained from a man aged 30 to 39 in good health and CMV-seronegative. Sequenced input: PBMCs. DNA for the CDR3: TGTGCCAGCAGCCGCCGTTCGACAGCGGGGAGTGAAGCTTTCTTT. It translates to CASSRRSTAGSEAFF.